Below, 15 T cell receptor beta chains from the same sample are listed, as sequenced in a study of T cells after posttransplantation cyclophosphamide. Generated by immunoSEQ multiplex PCR, the TCRdb table keeps only in-frame clones and is missing some. In the table there are approximately 9,300 clones, roughly nine tenths of which are singletons. Control samples came 1 year after myeloablative marrow transplants with methotrexate plus calcineurin inhibitor. The sample here was PBMCs, taken around 450 days after allogeneic stem cell transplant with calcineurin inhibitor and methotrexate. These receptor sequences come from a male patient in his fifties or sixties who received an allogeneic stem cell transplant from an unrelated donor, was CMV-positive, and had chronic GVHD only. The graft donor may have contributed some T cells.

The rearrangement links TRBV25-1 to TRBJ2-2; 8 nucleotides line up with TRBD1. CDR3 length equals 14 residues. After removal of 6 bases from V and 5 bases from J, the junction contained 5 bases not matched to a gene. CDR1 MGHDK and CDR2 SYGVNS come from the germline V gene. The CDR3, as DNA: TGTGCCAGCAGGGGACAGGCGAGGACCGGGGAGCTGTTTTTT. It is translated as CASRGQARTGELFF.

The chain links TRBV7-4 to TRBJ2-6; D uncertain. Germline values: CDR1 SGHVT, CDR2 SQSDAQ. The CDR3 spans 18 residues. The V and J ends lost 5 bases and 5 bases respectively, with 22 bases between them. The CDR3 region is CASSVRSSSQSRANVLTF. The CDR3 DNA is TGTGCCAGCAGCGTGAGGTCCAGCTCACAAAGTCGGGCCAACGTCCTGACTTTC.

The chain combines TRBV6-8 with TRBJ2-3, with no clear D. V was cut by 6 bases and J by 2 bases, with 18 bases left in between. The germline V gene encodes CDR1 MNHGY and CDR2 SAAAGT. The CDR3 spans 16 residues. CDR3 coding DNA: TGTGCCAGCAGCTGTCCGGTCACTCCTAACACAGATACGCAGTATTTT. This translates into CASSCPVTPNTDTQYF.

This chain connects TRBV2 to TRBJ2-7, with 8 bases that match TRBD2. The CDR3 covers 15 residues. Unmatched junction bases numbered 8, after V lost 7 bases and J lost 0 bases. The germline gives CDR1 SNHLY, CDR2 FYNNEI. CDR3 sequence: CASMGSAGGSYEQYF. The CDR3 DNA follows: TGTGCCAGCATGGGTTCGGCGGGGGGCTCCTACGAGCAGTACTTC. The variable domain in full, completed from reference TRBV2 and TRBJ2-7, reads EPEVTQTPSHQVTQMGQEVILRCVPISNHLYFYWYRQILGQKVEFLVSFYNNEISEKSEIFDDQFSVERPDGSNFTLKIRSTKLEDSAMYFCASMGSAGGSYEQYFGPGTRLTVT.

The CDR3 reads CATSSRDRLFEQYF. CDR3 nucleotide sequence: TGTGCCACCAGCAGCCGGGACAGGCTCTTCGAGCAGTACTTC. The chain couples TRBV15 to TRBJ2-7; 8 bases align to TRBD1. Germline V gene data show CDR1 as LNHNV and CDR2 as YYDKDF (reference sequence). J gave up 6 bases and V 3 bases, and 7 bases lay outside the gene matches. The CDR3 sequence is 14 residues long.

The chain combines TRBV9 with TRBJ2-3; tentatively, D is TRBD1 (6 bases). CDR3 length: 15 amino acids. The V end was cut by 0 bases, the J end by 5 bases, with 13 bases between. Germline assignment: CDR1 SGDLS and CDR2 YYNGEE. CDR3 nucleotide sequence: TGTGCCAGCAGCGTAGCCCCCCTAGGGGGAGATACGCAGTATTTT. This encodes CASSVAPLGGDTQYF.

V and J are TRBV6-4 and TRBJ2-1; perhaps TRBD2 as D (6 bases). The length of the CDR3 is 13 residues. V was pared by 2 bases and J by 10 bases, with 12 bases between. Germline CDR1 reads MRHNA; CDR2 reads SNTAGT. The CDR3 nucleotides read TGTGCCAGCAGTGACGGAGTAGCGGACGAGCAGTTCTTC. This translates into CASSDGVADEQFF.

The chain links TRBV4-1 to TRBJ2-7; TRBD2 might be the D (5 bases). This CDR3 is 14 amino acids long. V lost 1 base to trimming and J lost 5 bases, with 12 bases between them. The germline V gene has CDR1 MGHRA and CDR2 YSYEKL. DNA of the CDR3: TGCGCCAGCAGCCAAGGGCCCGGGGTGGACGAGCAGTACTTC. It is translated as CASSQGPGVDEQYF.

The chain uses TRBV28 and TRBJ2-6; TRBD1 aligns across 9 bases. J was trimmed by 0 bases and V by 6 bases; bases with no gene match: 9. This CDR3 is 18 amino acids long. Germline CDR1 reads MDHEN; CDR2 reads SYDVKM. CDR3 sequence (DNA): TGTGCCAGCAGAACGCCGGGACAGGGAGTCTCTGGGGCCAACGTCCTGACTTTC. This gives the protein CASRTPGQGVSGANVLTF.

DNA for the CDR3: TGTGCCAGTAGTATGATCGGAGGAACTAATGAAAAACTGTTTTTT. Its translation: CASSMIGGTNEKLFF. The J gene is TRBJ1-4, the V gene TRBV19; the D is unclear. The V gene lost 3 bases and the J gene lost 1 base, with 9 bases spanning the gap. Germline CDR1 reads LNHDA; CDR2 reads SQIVND (reference sequence). This CDR3 has 15 amino acids.

The V call is TRBV28, the J call TRBJ1-5, with D uncertain. Germline V gene lookup returns CDR1 MDHEN and CDR2 SYDVKM. This CDR3 has 16 residues. The germline V and J ends were trimmed by 4 bases and 10 bases, with 23 bases remaining between them. CDR3 nucleotides: TGTGCCAGCAGTTCTCAACGACCGGGAGGGAATGGCCCCCAGCATTTT. This gives the protein CASSSQRPGGNGPQHF.

The genes are TRBV6-5 and TRBJ2-1, with D maybe TRBD2 (5 bases). Trimming removed 5 bases from V and 7 bases from J, with 15 bases in between. The CDR3 covers 14 residues. In germline, CDR1 is MNHEY, CDR2 SVGAGI. DNA for the CDR3: TGTGCCAGCAGTCTTGGGCTAGCATTGAATGAGCAGTTCTTC. Amino acids: CASSLGLALNEQFF.

V and J are TRBV6-1 and TRBJ1-2; D is undetermined. The V end lost 2 bases, the J end lost 4 bases, and 8 bases lay between the germline ends. This CDR3 has 13 residues. CDR1 is MNHNS, CDR2 SASEGT, per germline. The CDR3 nucleotides are TGTGCCAGCAGTGAACGGGTTCTCTATGGCTACACCTTC. It is translated as CASSERVLYGYTF.

The chain is built from TRBV4-1 and TRBJ2-5, with D perhaps matching TRBD2 (5 bases). Germline V gene sequence: CDR1 MGHRA, CDR2 YSYEKL. The CDR3 has 13 amino acids. Trimming removed 5 bases from V and 5 bases from J, with 12 bases in between. The CDR3 DNA reads TGCGCCAGCAGCGAGGTCGGGGTCGAGACCCAGTACTTC. Protein product: CASSEVGVETQYF.

The chain combines TRBV11-3 with TRBJ2-3; weak D call: TRBD2 (5 bases). The V end lost 2 bases, the J end lost 2 bases, and 17 bases lay between the germline ends. Germline V gene sequence: CDR1 SGHNT, CDR2 YENEEA. The CDR3 covers 17 residues. Written as DNA, the CDR3 is TGTGCCAGCAGCTTACGCACGGGGATAACGGTCACAGATACGCAGTATTTT. Amino acids: CASSLRTGITVTDTQYF.